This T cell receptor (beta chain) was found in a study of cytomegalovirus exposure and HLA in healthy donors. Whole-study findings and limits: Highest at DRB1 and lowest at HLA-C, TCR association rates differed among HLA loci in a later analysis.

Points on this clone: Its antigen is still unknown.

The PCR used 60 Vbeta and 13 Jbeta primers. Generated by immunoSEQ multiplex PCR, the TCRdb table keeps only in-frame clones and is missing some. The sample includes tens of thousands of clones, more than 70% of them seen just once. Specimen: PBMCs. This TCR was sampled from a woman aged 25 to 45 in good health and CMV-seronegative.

The CDR3 here is CASSPGYTNEKLFF. CDR3 sequence (DNA): TGTGCCAGCAGTCCGGGGTATACAAATGAAAAACTGTTTTTT. The chain is built from TRBV6-5 and TRBJ1-4; D is unclear. Germline values: CDR1 MNHEY, CDR2 SVGAGI. The CDR3 spans 14 residues. Trimming took off 5 bases at V and 5 bases at J, with 12 bases between the two ends.